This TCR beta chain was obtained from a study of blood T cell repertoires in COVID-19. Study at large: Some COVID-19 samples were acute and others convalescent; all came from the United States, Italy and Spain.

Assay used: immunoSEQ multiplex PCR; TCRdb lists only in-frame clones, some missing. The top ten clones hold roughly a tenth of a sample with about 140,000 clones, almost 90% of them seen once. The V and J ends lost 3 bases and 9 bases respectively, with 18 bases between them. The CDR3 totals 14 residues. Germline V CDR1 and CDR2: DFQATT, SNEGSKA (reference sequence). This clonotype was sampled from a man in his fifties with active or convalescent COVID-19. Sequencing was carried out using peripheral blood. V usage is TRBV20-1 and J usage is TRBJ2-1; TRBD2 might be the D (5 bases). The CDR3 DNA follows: TGCAGTGCTAGTAGTGGGAGCGAACCCACTGAGCAGTTCTTC. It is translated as CSASSGSEPTEQFF.